This T cell receptor beta chain stems from a study of blood T cells in healthy people across ages. PCR was performed a second time for about 7 to 11 cycles using a sample-barcoded 5' primer and a J-beta primer mix. TCRdb ran MiXCR on the 5' RACE reads and lists one entry per CDR3 protein. This sample has 700,000 to 900,000 distinct CDR3 sequences, with under 30% found just once. CDR1 and CDR2 from the germline V gene are KGHSH and LQKENI. The CDR3 length is 13 residues. V was shortened by 0 bases and J by 8 bases, with 9 bases between the two germline ends. These sequences were also reported in another study, on T cells of mothers and their children. That paper states: Every mother supplied over 9.5 million TCR beta CDR3 reads and every child about 3 million. Related and unrelated pairs show TCR recombination output that thymic selection shapes similarly.

The rearrangement uses TRBV18 and TRBJ2-3; D gene ambiguous. This TCR came from a boy aged 5-17 years in good health. The sequencing input was blood. The CDR3 nucleotides read TGTGCCAGCTCACCACCAGCAGAACCTACGCAGTATTTT. Translating gives CASSPPAEPTQYF.